Given below is one T cell receptor beta chain in context. Profiled with immunoSEQ multiplex PCR; TCRdb holds only in-frame clones, not every one. This sample has around 80,000 clones, with 80% found just once. This CDR3 has 15 amino acids. After removal of 5 bases from V and 1 base from J, the junction contained 7 bases not matched to a gene. Germline CDR1 is MNHEY and CDR2 is SMNVEV (reference sequence). The data belong to a study of blood T cell repertoires in COVID-19. The specimen sequenced was peripheral blood. This receptor was obtained from a man over 45 with COVID-19, enrolled during active disease. The chain has TRBV27 and TRBJ1-1; 7 positions match TRBD1. The CDR3 bases are TGTGCCAGCAGTCCTCCGGAGGGGGCGAACACTGAAGCTTTCTTT. It encodes CASSPPEGANTEAFF.